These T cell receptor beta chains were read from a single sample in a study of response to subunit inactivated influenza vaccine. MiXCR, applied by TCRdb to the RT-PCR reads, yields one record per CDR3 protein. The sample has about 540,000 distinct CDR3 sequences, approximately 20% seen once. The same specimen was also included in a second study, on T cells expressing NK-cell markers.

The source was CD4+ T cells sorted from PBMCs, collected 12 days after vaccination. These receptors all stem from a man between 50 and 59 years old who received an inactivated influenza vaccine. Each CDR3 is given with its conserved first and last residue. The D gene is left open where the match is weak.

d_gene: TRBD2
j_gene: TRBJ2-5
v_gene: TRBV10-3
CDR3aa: CAISDRLAGGQETQYF

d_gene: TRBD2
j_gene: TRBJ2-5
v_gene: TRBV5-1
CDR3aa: CASSSYPGLANQETQYF

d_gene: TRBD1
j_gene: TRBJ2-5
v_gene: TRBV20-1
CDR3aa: CSARRQGAFETQYF

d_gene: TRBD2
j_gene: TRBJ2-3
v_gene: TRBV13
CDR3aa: CASSYVRGRDTDTQYF

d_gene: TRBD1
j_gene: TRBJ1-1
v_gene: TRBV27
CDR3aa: CASSLKAGTGSEAFF

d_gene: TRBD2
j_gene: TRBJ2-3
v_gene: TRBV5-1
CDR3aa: CASSGFSGGMSSTDTQYF

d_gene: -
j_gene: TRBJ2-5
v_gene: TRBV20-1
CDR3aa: CSARAISGSASGETQYF

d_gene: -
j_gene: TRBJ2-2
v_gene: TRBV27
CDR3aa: CASKRLSNPTGELFF

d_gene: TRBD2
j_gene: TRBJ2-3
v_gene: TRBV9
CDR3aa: CASSSRRERGTDTQYF

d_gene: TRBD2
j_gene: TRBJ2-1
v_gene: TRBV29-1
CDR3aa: CSGKIAGGPNEQFF

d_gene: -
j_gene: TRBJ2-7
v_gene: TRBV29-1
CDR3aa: CSTSDSFSSYEQYF

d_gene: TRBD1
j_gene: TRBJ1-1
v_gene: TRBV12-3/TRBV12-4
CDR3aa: CASSPTGITEAFF

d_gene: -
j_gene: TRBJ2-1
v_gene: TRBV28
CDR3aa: CASSFRVHRGEQFF

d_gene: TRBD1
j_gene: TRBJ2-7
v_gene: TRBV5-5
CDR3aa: CASSLEGTVPSYEQYF

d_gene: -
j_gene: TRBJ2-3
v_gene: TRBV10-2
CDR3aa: CASSEARGDTQYF

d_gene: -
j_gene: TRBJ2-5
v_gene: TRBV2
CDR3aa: CASSELAFKETQYF

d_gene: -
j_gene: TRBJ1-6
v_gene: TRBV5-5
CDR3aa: CASSAGTWGSPLHF

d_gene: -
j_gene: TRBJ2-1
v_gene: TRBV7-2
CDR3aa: CASSIARTAREQFF

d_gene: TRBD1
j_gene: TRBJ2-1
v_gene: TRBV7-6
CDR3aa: CASSLVIRTGGDEQFF

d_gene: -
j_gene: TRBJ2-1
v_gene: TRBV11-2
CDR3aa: CASSPDLLTPSSYNEQFF

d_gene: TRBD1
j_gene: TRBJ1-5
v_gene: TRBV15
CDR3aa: CATSRTGGRNQPQHF

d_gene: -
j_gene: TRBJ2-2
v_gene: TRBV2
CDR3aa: CASRPGHNTGKLFF

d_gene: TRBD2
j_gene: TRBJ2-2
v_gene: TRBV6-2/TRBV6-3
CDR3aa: CASRRTSGLSTGELFF

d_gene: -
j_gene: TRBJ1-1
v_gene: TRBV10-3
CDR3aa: CAIIQGLRVTEAFF

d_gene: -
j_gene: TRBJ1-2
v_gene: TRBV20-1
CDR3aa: CSGAPGDYGYTF

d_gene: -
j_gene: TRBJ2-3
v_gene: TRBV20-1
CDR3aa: CSARLRGRTDTQYF

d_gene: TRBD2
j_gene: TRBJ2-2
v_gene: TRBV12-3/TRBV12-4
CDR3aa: CASSRTSGSVTGELFF

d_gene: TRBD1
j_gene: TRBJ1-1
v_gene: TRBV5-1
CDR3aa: CASRLYRGAAEAFF

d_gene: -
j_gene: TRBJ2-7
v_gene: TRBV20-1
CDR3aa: CSAREFGVRYEQYF

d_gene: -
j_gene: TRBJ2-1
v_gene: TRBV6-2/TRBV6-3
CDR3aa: CASSLTRSANNEQFF

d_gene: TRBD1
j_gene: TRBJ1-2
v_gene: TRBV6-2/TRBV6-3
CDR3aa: CASSYSSRGPFGYTF

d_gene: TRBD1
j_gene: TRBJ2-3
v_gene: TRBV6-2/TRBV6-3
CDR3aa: CASSYGQGRGGTDTQYF

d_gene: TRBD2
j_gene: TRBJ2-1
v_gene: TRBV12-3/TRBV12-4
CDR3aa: CASSLAGLAGGRYNEQFF

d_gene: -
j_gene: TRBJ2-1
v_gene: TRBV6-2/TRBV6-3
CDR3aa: CASSYSDLYEQFF

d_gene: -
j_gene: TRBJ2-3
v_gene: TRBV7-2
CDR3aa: CASSFLLSDTQYF

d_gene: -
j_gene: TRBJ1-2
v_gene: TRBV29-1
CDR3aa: CSPSRASYGYTF

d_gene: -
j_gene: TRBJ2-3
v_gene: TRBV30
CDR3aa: CAWSSLGARTDTQYF

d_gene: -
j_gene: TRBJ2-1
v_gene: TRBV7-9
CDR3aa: CASCLGPLGFEQFF

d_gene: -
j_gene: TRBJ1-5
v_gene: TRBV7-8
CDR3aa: CASSLARESRNQPQHF

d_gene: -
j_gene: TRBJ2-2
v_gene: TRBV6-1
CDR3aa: CASRDVNTGELFF

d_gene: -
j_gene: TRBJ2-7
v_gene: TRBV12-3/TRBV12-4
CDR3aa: CASSFRGAYEQYF

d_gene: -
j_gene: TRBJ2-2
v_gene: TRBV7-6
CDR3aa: CASSRTGTPNTGELFF

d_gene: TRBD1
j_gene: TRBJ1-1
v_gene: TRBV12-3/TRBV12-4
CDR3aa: CASSLMGQGTNTEVFF

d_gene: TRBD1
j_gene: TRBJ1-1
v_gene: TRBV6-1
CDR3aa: CASSLNRGQTEAFF

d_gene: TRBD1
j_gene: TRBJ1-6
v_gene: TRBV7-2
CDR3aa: CASSTRDRGSPLHF

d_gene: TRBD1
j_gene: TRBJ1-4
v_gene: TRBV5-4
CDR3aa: CASSLTGGANEKLFF

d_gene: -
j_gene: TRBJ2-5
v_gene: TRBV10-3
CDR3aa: CAISDSRGAETQYF

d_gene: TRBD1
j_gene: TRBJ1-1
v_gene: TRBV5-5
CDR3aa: CASSLGTTGLNTEAFF

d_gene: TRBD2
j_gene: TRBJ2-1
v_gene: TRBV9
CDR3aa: CASSVDGGSSYNEQFF

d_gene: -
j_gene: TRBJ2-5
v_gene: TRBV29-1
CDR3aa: CSVSLRLQETQYF

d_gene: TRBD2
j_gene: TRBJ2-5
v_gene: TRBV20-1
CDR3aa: CSAELAGGLETQYF

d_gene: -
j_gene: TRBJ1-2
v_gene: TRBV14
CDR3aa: CASSQGASALYGYTF

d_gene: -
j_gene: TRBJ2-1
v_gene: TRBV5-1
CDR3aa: CASSEGNSNEQFF

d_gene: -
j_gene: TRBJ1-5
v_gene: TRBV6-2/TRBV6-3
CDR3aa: CASSYGQPSNQPQHF

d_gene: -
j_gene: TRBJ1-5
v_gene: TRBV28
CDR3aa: CASRPRPINQPQHF